This T cell receptor beta chain came from a study of blood T cell repertoires in COVID-19. For the study at large: Samples of COVID-19 (acute and convalescent) were obtained from the United States, Italy and Spain.

Per the original data handling: Estimated nucleated cell counts came from reference gene primer amplification. Data came from immunoSEQ multiplex PCR; TCRdb stores just in-frame clones and leaves some out. That table gives V, J and clone size, and the DNA gave D and trimming. This table holds about 240,000 clones, about nine tenths found once. The CDR3 length is 14 residues. V shed 8 bases and J 3 bases; nucleotides not matched to a gene: 4. The germline gives CDR1 MGHRA, CDR2 YSYEKL. The clonotype comes from a man aged 55-75 years who had recovered from COVID-19. Material for sequencing was peripheral blood. The chain links TRBV4-1 to TRBJ2-6; TRBD2 agrees at 7 bases. CDR3 in DNA: TGCGCCAGCGGAGGGGAGGGTGGGGCCAACGTCCTGACTTTC. This encodes CASGGEGGANVLTF.